This is a list of T cell receptor beta chains from one sample in a study of cytomegalovirus exposure and HLA in healthy donors. Libraries were prepared by immunoSEQ multiplex PCR; TCRdb keeps only in-frame clonotypes and omits some of them. The profile shows 75,000 to 100,000 clones, 69% of them singletons. The sequenced material came from PBMCs. The receptors stem from a female donor in good health and CMV-seronegative. Both conserved end residues are trimmed from each CDR3. D genes are given only for firm matches. Where a row states a size, it is once, few, many or the class of an expanded clone; other rows omit it.

J | size | D | V | CDR3
TRBJ2-7 | - | - | TRBV7-9 | ASSPDSPTRRTYEQY
TRBJ1-2 | - | - | TRBV7-2 | ASSLGQAFYGYT
- | - | TRBD2 | TRBV29-1 | SGAGAYEQY
TRBJ2-5 | - | TRBD2 | TRBV7-2 | ASSLPHGLAGGNQETQY
TRBJ2-1 | - | TRBD1 | TRBV27 | ASSQGTGVPRYNEQF
TRBJ2-7 | - | - | TRBV7-6 | ASSFRDTDYEQY
TRBJ2-3 | - | - | TRBV18 | ASSPPARHRGTDTQY
TRBJ2-2 | - | - | TRBV5-1 | AGNYQPAHPRTRNTGELF
TRBJ1-1 | few | TRBD1 | TRBV19 | ASTLTGVTEAF
TRBJ2-5 | - | - | TRBV30 | AWNPGVSETQY
TRBJ2-1 | - | TRBD2 | TRBV29-1 | SVEGTTSSYNEQF
TRBJ1-1 | - | TRBD1 | TRBV4-3 | ASSPRGLLGTEAF
TRBJ1-1 | - | - | TRBV27 | ASSLSRPMPGTEAF
TRBJ2-2 | - | - | TRBV5-1 | ASSLRLEAGELF
TRBJ1-5 | once | - | TRBV13 | ASSLKGNQPQH
TRBJ1-1 | few | - | TRBV18 | ASSPQAPDSRNTEAF
TRBJ2-3 | once | - | TRBV13 | ASSLVRGLGTDTQY
TRBJ1-1 | - | - | TRBV4-1 | ASSHEKTANTEAF
TRBJ1-5 | - | TRBD1 | TRBV10-2 | ASRVDRGAGQPQH
TRBJ1-1 | few | TRBD1 | TRBV2 | ASSDLRDSSEAF
TRBJ1-6 | - | - | TRBV7-9 | ASRAPRTGSPLH
TRBJ1-2 | - | TRBD1 | TRBV4-3 | ASSQERTGSNGYT
TRBJ2-7 | - | TRBD2 | TRBV5-4 | ASSRRTSGALDEQY
TRBJ2-3 | - | TRBD2 | TRBV12-5 | ASGLGLTSGGLTDTQY
TRBJ2-7 | - | - | TRBV6-5 | ASSYSMAVYEQY
TRBJ2-2 | - | - | TRBV10-1 | ASSVGGTGELF
TRBJ2-3 | - | TRBD1 | TRBV6-4 | ASSAGTGGDTQY
TRBJ2-7 | few | TRBD2 | TRBV10-3 | AISGGGGYEQY
TRBJ1-2 | - | - | TRBV6-5 | ASSYSTTGGLGYT
TRBJ2-5 | - | TRBD2 | TRBV18 | ASSPPLGLAGVEETQY
TRBJ1-6 | - | TRBD1 | TRBV30 | AEGDREISPLH
TRBJ1-6 | - | TRBD1 | TRBV7-8 | ASSPMHPGQTNSPLH
TRBJ1-2 | - | TRBD1 | TRBV7-9 | ASSLAGTGRDGYT
TRBJ2-7 | few | TRBD1 | TRBV4-1 | ASSQLYRDRGSYEQY
TRBJ1-1 | - | - | TRBV2 | ASKWEGQGFKAF
TRBJ1-1 | few | TRBD1 | TRBV4-1 | ASGAWTGNAEAF
TRBJ2-2 | - | TRBD2 | TRBV4-1 | ASSQGAAGGGIGELF
TRBJ2-1 | - | - | TRBV6-4 | ASSDSIQGPDEQF
TRBJ2-1 | - | - | TRBV11-2 | ASSAGLKGYSVNYNEQF
TRBJ1-2 | few | TRBD1 | TRBV2 | ASSSQGYGYT